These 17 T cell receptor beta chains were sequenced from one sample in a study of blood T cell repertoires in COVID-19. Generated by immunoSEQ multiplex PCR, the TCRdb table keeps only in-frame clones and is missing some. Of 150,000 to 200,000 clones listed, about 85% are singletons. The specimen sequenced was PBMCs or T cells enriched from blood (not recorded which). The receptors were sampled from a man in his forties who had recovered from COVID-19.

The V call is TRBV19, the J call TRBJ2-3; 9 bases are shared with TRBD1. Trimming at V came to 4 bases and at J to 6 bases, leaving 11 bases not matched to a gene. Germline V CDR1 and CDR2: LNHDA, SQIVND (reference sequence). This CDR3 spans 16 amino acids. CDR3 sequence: CASSNPDRGRADTQYF. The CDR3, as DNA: TGTGCCAGTAGTAACCCGGACAGGGGCAGGGCCGATACGCAGTATTTT.

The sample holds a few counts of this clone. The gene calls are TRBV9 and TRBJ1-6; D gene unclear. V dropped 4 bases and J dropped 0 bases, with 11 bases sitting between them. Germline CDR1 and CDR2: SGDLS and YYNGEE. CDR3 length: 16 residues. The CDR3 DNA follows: TGTGCCAGCAGCCCTCTAGGAGACTCCTATAATTCACCCCTCCACTTT. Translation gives CASSPLGDSYNSPLHF.

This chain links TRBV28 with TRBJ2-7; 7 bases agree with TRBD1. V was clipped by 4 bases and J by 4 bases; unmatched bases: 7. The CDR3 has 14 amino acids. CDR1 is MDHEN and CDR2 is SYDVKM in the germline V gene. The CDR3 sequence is CASSSRQGLYEQYF. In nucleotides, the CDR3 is TGTGCCAGCAGTTCGCGACAGGGTTTATACGAGCAGTACTTC.

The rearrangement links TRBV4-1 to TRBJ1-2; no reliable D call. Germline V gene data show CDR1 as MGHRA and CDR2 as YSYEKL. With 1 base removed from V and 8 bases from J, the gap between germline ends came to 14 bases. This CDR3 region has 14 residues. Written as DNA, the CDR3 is TGCGCCAGCAGCCAAGTAGCAGAGGCGGCCGGCTACACCTTC. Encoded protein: CASSQVAEAAGYTF.

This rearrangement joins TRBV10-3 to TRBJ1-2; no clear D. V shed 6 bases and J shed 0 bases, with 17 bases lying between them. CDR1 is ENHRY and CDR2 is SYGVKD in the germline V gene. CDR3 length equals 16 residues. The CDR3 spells CAIRNRNSGANYGYTF. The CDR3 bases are TGTGCCATCAGAAACCGGAACTCTGGAGCTAACTATGGCTACACCTTC.

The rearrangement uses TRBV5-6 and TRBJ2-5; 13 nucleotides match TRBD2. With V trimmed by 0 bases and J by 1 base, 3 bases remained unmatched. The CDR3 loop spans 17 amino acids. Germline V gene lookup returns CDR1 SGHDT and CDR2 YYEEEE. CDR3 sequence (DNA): TGTGCCAGCAGCTTGGCACTAGCGGGAGGGGGCCAAGAGACCCAGTACTTC. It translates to CASSLALAGGGQETQYF.

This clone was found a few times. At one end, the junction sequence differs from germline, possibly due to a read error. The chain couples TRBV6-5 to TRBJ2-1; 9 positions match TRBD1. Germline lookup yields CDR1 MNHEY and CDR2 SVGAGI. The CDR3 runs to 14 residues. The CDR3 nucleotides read TGTGCCAGCAGTATACGCTTGGAGGGGACAGGGCCCCTCTTC. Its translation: CASSIRLEGTGPLF.

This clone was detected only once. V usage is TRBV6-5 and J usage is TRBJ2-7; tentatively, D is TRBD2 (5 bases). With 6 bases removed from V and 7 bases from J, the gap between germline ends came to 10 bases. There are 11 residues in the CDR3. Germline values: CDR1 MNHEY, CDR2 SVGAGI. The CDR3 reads CASRSGLEQYF. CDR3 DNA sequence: TGTGCCAGCAGATCGGGGTTGGAGCAGTACTTC.

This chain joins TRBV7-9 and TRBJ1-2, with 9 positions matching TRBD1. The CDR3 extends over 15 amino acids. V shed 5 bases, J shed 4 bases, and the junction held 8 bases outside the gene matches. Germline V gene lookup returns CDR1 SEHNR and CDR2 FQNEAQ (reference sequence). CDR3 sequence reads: CASSPDRGVGYGYTF. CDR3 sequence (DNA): TGTGCCAGCAGCCCGGACAGGGGAGTTGGCTATGGCTACACCTTC.

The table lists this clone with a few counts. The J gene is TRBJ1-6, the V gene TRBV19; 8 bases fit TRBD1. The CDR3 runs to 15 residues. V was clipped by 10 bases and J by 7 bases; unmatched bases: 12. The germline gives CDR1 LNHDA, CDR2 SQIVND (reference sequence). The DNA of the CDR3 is TGTGCCACCCATCCTGGACAGGGCGGCAATTCACCCCTCCACTTT. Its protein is CATHPGQGGNSPLHF.

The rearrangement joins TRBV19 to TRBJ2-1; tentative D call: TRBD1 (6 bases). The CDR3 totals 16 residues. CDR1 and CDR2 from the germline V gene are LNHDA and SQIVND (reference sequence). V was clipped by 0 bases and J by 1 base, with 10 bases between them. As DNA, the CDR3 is TGTGCCAGTAGTATAGATTTGAGGGGGTCCTACAATGAGCAGTTCTTC. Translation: CASSIDLRGSYNEQFF.

The CDR3 DNA reads as TGTGCCAGCTCACCCAGGGCCGGAAACACCATATATTTT. It is translated as CASSPRAGNTIYF. The chain couples TRBV18 to TRBJ1-3; D might be TRBD1 (5 bases). The germline V gene has CDR1 KGHSH and CDR2 LQKENI. The ends were cut back, 3 bases at V and 4 bases at J, with 7 bases in the middle. CDR3 length: 13 amino acids.

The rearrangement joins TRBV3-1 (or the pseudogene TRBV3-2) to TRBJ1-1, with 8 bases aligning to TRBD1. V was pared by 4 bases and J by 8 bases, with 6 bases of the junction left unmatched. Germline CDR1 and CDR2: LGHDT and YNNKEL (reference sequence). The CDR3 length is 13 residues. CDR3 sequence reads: CASSPGQGSEAFF. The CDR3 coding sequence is TGTGCCAGCAGCCCAGGACAGGGATCCGAAGCTTTCTTT.

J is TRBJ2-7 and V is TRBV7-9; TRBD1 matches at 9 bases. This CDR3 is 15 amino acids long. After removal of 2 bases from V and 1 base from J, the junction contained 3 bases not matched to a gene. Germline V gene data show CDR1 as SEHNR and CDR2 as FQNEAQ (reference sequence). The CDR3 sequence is CASSLIGTGSYEQYF. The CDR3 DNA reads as TGTGCCAGCAGCTTAATCGGGACAGGGTCCTACGAGCAGTACTTC.

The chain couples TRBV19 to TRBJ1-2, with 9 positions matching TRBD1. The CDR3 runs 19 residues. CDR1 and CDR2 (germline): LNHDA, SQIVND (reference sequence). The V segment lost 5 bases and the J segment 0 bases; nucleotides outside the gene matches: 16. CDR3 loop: CASSSPSGQGPYPNYGYTF. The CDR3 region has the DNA TGTGCCAGTAGTTCGCCGTCGGGACAGGGACCATATCCTAACTATGGCTACACCTTC.

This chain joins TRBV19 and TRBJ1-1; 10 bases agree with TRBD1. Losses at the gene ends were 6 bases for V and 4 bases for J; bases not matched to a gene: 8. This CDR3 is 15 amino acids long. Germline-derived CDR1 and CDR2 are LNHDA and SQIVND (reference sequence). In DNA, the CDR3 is TGTGCCAGTAGCCCCCTGGACAGGGGGAGCACTGAAGCTTTCTTT. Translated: CASSPLDRGSTEAFF.

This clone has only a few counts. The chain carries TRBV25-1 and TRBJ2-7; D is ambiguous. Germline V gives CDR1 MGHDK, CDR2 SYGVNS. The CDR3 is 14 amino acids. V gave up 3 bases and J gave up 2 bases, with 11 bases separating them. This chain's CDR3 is CASSDGENTYEQYF. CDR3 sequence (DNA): TGTGCCAGCAGTGATGGAGAGAATACCTACGAGCAGTACTTC.